This TCR beta chain was found in a study of memory CD4+ T cells and cytomegalovirus serostatus. About the research overall: This sample comes from healthy Belgian adults, 8 to 10 CMV seropositive, approximately 22 seronegative. Study results and caveats: Of 150 to 200 reported CMV TCRbeta sequences, 55 to 80 were found in memory CD4+ repertoires.

How the authors handled the data: After removing out-of-frame reads, 2 million to 2.5 million distinct TCRbeta sequences remained. The assay was immunoSEQ multiplex PCR, and TCRdb's table has in-frame clones only and misses some. For V, J and clone size, that table is used; D and trimming come from the DNA. The sample shows 60,000 to 70,000 clones, 60% to 85% of them seen only once. The sort gate was single viable CD3+CD4+CD8-CD45RO+ cells for memory CD4+ T cells. Serum IgG to CMV pp150, pp28, p38 and p52 defined serostatus. CDR1 is SQVTM and CDR2 is ANQGSEA in the germline V gene. CDR3 size: 14 residues. With 3 bases clipped from V and 1 base from J, the junction kept 4 bases outside the gene matches. This clone is termed medium-sized. The target antigen is unknown.

This clonotype was obtained from an adult in good health and CMV-seronegative. Some clones in this sample may be carry-over from other donors' samples. What was sequenced was memory CD4+ T cells from blood. The J gene is TRBJ1-1, the V gene TRBV29-1; 8 bases are a match to TRBD1. CDR3 protein: CSVDPGTGNTEAFF. For the CDR3, the DNA is TGCAGCGTTGACCCCGGGACAGGGAACACTGAAGCTTTCTTT. Using reference TRBV29-1 and TRBJ1-1 for the parts outside the CDR3, the full variable domain is SAVISQKPSRDICQRGTSLTIQCQVDSQVTMMFWYRQQPGQSLTLIATANQGSEATYESGFVIDKFPISRPNLTFSTLTVSNMSPEDSSIYLCSVDPGTGNTEAFFGQGTRLTVV.